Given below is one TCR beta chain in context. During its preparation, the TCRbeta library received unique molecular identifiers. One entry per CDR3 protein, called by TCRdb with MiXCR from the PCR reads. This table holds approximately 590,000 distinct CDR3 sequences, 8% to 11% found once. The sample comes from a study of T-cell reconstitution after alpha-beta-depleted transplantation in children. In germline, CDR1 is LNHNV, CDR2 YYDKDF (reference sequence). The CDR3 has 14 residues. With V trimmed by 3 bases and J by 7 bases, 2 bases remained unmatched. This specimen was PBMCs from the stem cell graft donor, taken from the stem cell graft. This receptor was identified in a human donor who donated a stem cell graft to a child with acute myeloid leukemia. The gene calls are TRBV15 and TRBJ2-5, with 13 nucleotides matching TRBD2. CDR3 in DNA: TGTGCCACCAGCAGCGGACTAGCGGGGGTGACCCAGTACTTC. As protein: CATSSGLAGVTQYF. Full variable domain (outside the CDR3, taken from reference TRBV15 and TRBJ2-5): DAMVIQNPRYQVTQFGKPVTLSCSQTLNHNVMYWYQQKSSQAPKLLFHYYDKDFNNEADTPDNFQSRRPNTSFCFLDIRSPGLGDTAMYLCATSSGLAGVTQYFGPGTRLLVL.